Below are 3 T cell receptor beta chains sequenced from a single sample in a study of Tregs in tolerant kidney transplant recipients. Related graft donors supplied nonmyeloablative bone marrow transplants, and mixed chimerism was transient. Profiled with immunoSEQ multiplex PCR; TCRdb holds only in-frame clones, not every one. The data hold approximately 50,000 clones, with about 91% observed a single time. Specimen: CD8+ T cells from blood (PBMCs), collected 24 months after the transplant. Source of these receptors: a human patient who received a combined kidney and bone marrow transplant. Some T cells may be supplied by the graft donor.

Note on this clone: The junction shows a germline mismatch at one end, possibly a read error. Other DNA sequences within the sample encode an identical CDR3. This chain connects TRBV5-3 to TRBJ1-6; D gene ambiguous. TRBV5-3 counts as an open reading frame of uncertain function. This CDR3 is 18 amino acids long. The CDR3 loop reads CARSLETVMSSYNSPLHF. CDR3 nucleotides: TGTGCCAGAAGCTTGGAAACTGTCATGAGCTCCTATAATTCCCCCCTCCACTTT.

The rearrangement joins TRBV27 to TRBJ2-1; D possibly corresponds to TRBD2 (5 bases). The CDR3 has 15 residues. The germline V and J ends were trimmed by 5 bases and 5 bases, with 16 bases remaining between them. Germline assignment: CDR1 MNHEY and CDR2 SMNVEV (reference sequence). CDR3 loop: CASSLYTAGDNEQFF. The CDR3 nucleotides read TGTGCCAGCAGTCTATACACCGCCGGGGACAATGAGCAGTTCTTC.

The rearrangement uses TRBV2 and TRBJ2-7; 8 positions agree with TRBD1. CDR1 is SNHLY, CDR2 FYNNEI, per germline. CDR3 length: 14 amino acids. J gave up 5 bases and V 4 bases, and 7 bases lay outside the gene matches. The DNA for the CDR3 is TGTGCCAGCAGTGTCCAGGGGGCGCAAAACGAGCAGTACTTC. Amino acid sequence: CASSVQGAQNEQYF.